The T cell receptor beta chain described here comes from a study of T-cell reconstitution after alpha-beta-depleted transplantation in children (dated by TCRdb to about 2016). As for the study more broadly: The study quantitatively tracked T-cell immune reconstitution after TCRalphabeta/CD19-depleted allogeneic hematopoietic cell transplantation in children using TCR repertoire profiling.

This clonotype turned up a few times. The specificity of this receptor is unknown. Per-base qualities were not stored, and no clone one base away is much larger. The method behind the library was PCR. These reads were obtained on an Illumina HiSeq 2500. To normalize quantification of the TCRbeta repertoire, the TCR libraries were built with molecular barcoding that relied on unique molecular identifiers. Clones were called with MiXCR by TCRdb after fastp trimmed the public reads at Q25, and only in-frame beta chains were retained. Rows with one shared CDR3 protein collapse into an entry with the most common genes and DNA. Here the sample has about 410,000 distinct CDR3 sequences; around 21% occur a single time. 3% to 4% of the sample lies in the top ten. The germline V and J ends show losses of 6 bases and 3 bases respectively, and no gene match explains 7 bases of the junction. CDR1 LGHNA and CDR2 YSLEER are derived from the germline V gene. From its cysteine to its phenylalanine, the CDR3 spans 16 amino acids. Only the CDR3 part of the read is kept: 48 bases, read in frame from the first base.

The TCR originated in a human donor who donated a stem cell graft to a child with acute myeloid leukemia. Recombination linked TRBV4-3 to TRBJ2-5; 13 central nucleotides agree with TRBD2. This material consisted of PBMCs from the stem cell graft donor, taken from the stem cell graft. The DNA sequence is given as TGCGCCAGCAGTAGGGAAACTAGCGGGAGGGAAGAGACCCAGTACTTC. The resulting protein is CASSRETSGREETQYF.